The clone carrying this T cell receptor (beta chain) appeared once. Its antigen is undetermined. This sample was taken from a study of cytomegalovirus exposure and HLA in healthy donors. Findings and limits, study-wide: Later work associated over 15,000 TCR beta sequences with HLA alleles at 0.05 false discovery rate.

Trimming cost V 4 bases and J 3 bases, with 6 bases left between them. Looked up from germline, CDR1 is KGHSH and CDR2 is LQKENI. This CDR3 is 12 amino acids long. Both 60 Vbeta primers and 13 Jbeta primers went into the PCR. Libraries were prepared by immunoSEQ multiplex PCR; TCRdb keeps only in-frame clonotypes and omits some of them. The profile shows 45,000 or so clones, 70% to 80% of them singletons. Sequencing used PBMCs. This sequence originates from a woman in her thirties in good health and CMV-seronegative. V gene TRBV18 combines with J gene TRBJ2-5, with D maybe TRBD2 (5 bases). The CDR3 sequence: CASSQGEETQYF. The CDR3 DNA follows: TGTGCCAGCTCACAGGGAGAAGAGACCCAGTACTTC.